This T cell receptor beta chain was identified in a study of post-analysis software for immune sequencing data. V lost 2 bases and J 4 bases, leaving 9 bases between the germline ends. CDR1 SGHNT and CDR2 YENEEA come from the germline V gene. CDR3 length equals 14 residues. Remarks on this clonotype: No antigen is known for it.

The authors incorporated unique molecular identifiers into the TCR beta cDNA libraries. TCRdb called the PCR reads again in MiXCR, with one record for every CDR3 protein. The data hold approximately 660,000 distinct CDR3 sequences, with 55% to 60% observed a single time. Study-level results: Included in a set of a handful of TRBV segments more frequent in patients than controls were TRBV5-6, TRBV5-1 and TRBV20-1.

The TCR originated in a girl aged 2-10 years with multiple sclerosis. The specimen was blood. This chain links TRBV11-3 with TRBJ2-1; possibly TRBD1 or TRBD2 for D (5 bases each). CDR3 residues: CASSLRDGYNEQFF. The CDR3 DNA reads TGTGCCAGCAGCTTACGGGACGGGTACAATGAGCAGTTCTTC.